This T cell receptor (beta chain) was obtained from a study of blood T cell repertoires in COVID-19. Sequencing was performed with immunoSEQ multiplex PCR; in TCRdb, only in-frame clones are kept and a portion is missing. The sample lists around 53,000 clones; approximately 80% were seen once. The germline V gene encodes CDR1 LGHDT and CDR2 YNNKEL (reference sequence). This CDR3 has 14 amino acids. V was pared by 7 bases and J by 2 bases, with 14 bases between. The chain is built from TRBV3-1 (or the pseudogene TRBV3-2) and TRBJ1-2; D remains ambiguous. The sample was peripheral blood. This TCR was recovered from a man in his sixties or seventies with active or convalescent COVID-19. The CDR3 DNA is TGTGCCAGCACCCCTCGGGGAGGGAACTATGGCTACACCTTC. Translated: CASTPRGGNYGYTF.